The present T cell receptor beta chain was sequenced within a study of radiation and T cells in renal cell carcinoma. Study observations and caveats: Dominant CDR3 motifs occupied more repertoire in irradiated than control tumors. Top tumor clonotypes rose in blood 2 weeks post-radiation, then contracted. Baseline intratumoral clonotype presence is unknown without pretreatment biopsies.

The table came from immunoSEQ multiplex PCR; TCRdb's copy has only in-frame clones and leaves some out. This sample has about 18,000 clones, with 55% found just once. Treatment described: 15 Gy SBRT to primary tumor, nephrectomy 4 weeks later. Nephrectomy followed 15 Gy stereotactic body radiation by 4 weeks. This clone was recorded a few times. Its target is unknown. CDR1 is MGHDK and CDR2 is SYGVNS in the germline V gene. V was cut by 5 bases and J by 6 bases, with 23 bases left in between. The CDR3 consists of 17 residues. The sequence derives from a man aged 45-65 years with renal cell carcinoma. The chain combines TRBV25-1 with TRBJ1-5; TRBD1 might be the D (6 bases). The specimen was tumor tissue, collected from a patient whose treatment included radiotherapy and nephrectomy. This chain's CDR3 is CASSSLGGGWFRQPQHF. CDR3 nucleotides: TGTGCCAGCAGTTCACTTGGGGGGGGCTGGTTTCGTCAGCCCCAGCATTTT.